This T cell receptor (beta chain) is from a study of graft-versus-host responses after intestinal transplantation. TCRdb keeps only in-frame clones here, not all; method: immunoSEQ multiplex PCR. The sample yields some 150,000 clones, about 93% seen once. Points on this clone: Its cognate antigen is unknown.

Germline-derived CDR1 and CDR2 are MDHEN and SYDVKM. CDR3 length: 15 residues. V lost 7 bases to trimming and J lost 4 bases; unmatched junction nucleotides: 11. The chain recombines TRBV28 with TRBJ2-3; TRBD2 agrees at 7 bases. The source of this sequence is a human donor who received an intestinal transplant. The starting material was unstimulated CD4+ T cells sorted from spleen or lymph node cells, obtained before intestinal transplant. Written as DNA, the CDR3 is TGTGCCAGCATCGGGACTATAGGGCGCGCAGATACGCAGTATTTT. Amino acids: CASIGTIGRADTQYF.